The present T cell receptor beta chain was sequenced within a study of spatial heterogeneity in lung cancer. Study at large: Each distinct TCR and UMI combination averaged more than ten appearances in raw reads.

Described time point: sample taken at primary tumor resection. No cells were sorted before sequencing. The whole RNA sequenced was extracted from tumor, nontumor lung or frozen PBMC. TCRdb re-analysed the 5' RACE reads in MiXCR, keeping a single row per CDR3 protein. The table includes 10,000 to 15,000 distinct CDR3 sequences, roughly 6.4% detected once. Trimming cost V 6 bases and J 5 bases, with 12 bases left between them. The CDR3 spans 12 residues. Germline CDR1 and CDR2: SQVTM and ANQGSEA. This clonotype was found many times. J is TRBJ2-3 and V is TRBV29-1; maybe TRBD2 (6 bases). The specimen comprised normal lung tissue next to the tumor, sampled at surgery. The sequence was obtained from a male donor with early-stage non-small cell lung cancer. The CDR3 loop is CSVRRGEDTQYF. CDR3 nucleotides: TGCAGCGTAAGGCGGGGCGAAGATACGCAGTATTTT.